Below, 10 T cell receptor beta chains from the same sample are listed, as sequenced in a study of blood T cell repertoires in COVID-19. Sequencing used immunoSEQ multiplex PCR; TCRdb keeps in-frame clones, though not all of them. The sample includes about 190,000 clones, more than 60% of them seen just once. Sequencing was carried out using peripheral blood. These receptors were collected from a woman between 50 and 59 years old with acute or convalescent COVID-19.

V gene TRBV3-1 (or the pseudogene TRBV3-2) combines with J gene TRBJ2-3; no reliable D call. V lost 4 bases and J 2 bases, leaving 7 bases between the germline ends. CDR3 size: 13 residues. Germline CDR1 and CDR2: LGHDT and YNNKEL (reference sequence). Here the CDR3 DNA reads TGTGCCAGCAGCCGATACTCCACAGATACGCAGTATTTT. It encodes CASSRYSTDTQYF.

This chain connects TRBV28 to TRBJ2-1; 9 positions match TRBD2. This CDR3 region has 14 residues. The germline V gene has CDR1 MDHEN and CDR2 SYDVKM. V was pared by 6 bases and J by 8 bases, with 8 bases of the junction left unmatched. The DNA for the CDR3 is TGTGCCAGCAGCCCATCCGGGACTAGCCATGAGCAGTTCTTC. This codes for CASSPSGTSHEQFF.

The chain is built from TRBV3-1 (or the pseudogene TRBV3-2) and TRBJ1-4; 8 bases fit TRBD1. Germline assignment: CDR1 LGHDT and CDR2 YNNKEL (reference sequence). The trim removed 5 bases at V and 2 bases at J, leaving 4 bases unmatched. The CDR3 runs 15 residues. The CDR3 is CASSTRQGTNEKLFF. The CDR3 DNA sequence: TGTGCCAGCAGCACCAGACAGGGGACTAATGAAAAACTGTTTTTT.

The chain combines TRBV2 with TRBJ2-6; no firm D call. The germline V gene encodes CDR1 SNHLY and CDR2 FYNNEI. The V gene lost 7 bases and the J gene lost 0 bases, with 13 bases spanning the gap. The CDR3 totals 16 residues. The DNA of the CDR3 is TGTGCCAGCACCCCGCTGGAGCCCTCTGGGGCCAACGTCCTGACTTTC. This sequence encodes CASTPLEPSGANVLTF.

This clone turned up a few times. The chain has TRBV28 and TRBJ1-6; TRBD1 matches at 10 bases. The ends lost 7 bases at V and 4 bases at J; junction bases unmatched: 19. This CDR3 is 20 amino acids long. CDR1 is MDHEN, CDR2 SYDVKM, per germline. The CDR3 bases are TGTGCCAGCAATAACACTCCGGGACAGGGGCGCAGGAGTTATAATTCACCCCTCCACTTT. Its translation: CASNNTPGQGRRSYNSPLHF. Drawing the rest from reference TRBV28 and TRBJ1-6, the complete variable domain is DVKVTQSSRYLVKRTGEKVFLECVQDMDHENMFWYRQDPGLGLRLIYFSYDVKMKEKGDIPEGYSVSREKKERFSLILESASTNQTSMYLCASNNTPGQGRRSYNSPLHFGNGTRLTVT.

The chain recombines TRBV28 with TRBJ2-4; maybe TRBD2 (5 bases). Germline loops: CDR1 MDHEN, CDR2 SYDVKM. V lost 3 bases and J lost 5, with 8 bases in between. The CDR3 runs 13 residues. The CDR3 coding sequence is TGTGCCAGCAGTTTCTCGAGGGAAAACATTCAGTACTTC. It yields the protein CASSFSRENIQYF. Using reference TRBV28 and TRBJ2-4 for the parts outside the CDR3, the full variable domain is DVKVTQSSRYLVKRTGEKVFLECVQDMDHENMFWYRQDPGLGLRLIYFSYDVKMKEKGDIPEGYSVSREKKERFSLILESASTNQTSMYLCASSFSRENIQYFGAGTRLSVL.

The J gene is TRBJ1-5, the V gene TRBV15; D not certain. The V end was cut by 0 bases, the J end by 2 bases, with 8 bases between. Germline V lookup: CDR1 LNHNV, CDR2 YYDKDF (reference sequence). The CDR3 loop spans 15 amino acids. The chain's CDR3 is CATSRDITGNQPQHF. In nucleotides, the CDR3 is TGTGCCACCAGCAGAGATATAACAGGCAATCAGCCCCAGCATTTT.

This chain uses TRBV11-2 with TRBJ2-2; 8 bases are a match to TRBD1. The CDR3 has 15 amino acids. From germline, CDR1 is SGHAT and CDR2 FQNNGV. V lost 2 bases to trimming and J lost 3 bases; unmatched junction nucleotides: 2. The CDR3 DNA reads TGTGCCAGCAGCTTAAGGGGACAGGACACCGGGGAGCTGTTTTTT. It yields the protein CASSLRGQDTGELFF.

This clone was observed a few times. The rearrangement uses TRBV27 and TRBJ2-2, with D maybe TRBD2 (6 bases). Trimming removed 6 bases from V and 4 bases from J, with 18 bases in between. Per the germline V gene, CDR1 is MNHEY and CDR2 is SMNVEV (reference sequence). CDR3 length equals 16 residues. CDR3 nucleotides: TGTGCCAGCAGCCTACTAGCTTTCCGCAGCACCGGGGAGCTGTTTTTT. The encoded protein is CASSLLAFRSTGELFF.

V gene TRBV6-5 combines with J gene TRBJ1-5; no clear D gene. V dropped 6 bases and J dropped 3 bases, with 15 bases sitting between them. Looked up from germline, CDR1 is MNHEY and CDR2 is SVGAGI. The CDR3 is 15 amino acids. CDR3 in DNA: TGTGCCAGCAGATACACCTCCCGGGACAATCAGCCCCAGCATTTT. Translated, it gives CASRYTSRDNQPQHF.